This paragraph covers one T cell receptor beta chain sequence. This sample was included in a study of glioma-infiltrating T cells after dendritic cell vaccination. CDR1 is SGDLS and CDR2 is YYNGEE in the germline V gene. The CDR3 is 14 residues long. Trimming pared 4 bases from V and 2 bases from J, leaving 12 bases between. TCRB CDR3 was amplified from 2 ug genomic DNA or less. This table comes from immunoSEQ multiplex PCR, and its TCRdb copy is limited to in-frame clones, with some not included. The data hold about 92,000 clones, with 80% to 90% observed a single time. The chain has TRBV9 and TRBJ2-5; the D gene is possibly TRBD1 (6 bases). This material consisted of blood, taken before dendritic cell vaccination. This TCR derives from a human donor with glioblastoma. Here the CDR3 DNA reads TGTGCCAGCAGCCTAGGGGGAGAGCAAGAGACCCAGTACTTC. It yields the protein CASSLGGEQETQYF. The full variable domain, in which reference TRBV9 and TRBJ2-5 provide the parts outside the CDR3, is DSGVTQTPKHLITATGQRVTLRCSPRSGDLSVYWYQQSLDQGLQFLIQYYNGEERAKGNILERFSAQQFPDLHSELNLSSLELGDSALYFCASSLGGEQETQYFGPGTRLLVL.